This T cell receptor (beta chain) derives from a study of T-cell memory formation after mild COVID-19. The CDR3 consists of 14 residues. V was pared by 3 bases and J by 0 bases, with 8 bases between. After 5'RACE with constant-segment primers, TCR alpha and TCR beta cDNA libraries carrying sample barcodes and UMIs were obtained. From the 5' RACE reads, TCRdb called clonotypes with MiXCR, one entry per CDR3 protein. The sample holds over 120,000 distinct CDR3 sequences, approximately 26% seen once. This chain joins TRBV12-3 or TRBV12-4 and TRBJ1-1; D call uncertain. The receptor was isolated from an adult woman who had mild COVID-19 (a few samples of this study predate the infection). Cell type and time point are not known. The source material was PBMCs or a T cell subset sorted from them (not recorded which). The CDR3 spells CASSLFLVNTEAFF. As DNA, the CDR3 is TGTGCCAGCAGTTTGTTCCTAGTGAACACTGAAGCTTTCTTT.